Below are 4 T cell receptor beta chains sequenced from a single sample in a study of identical twins. TCRdb analysed the 5' RACE reads with MiXCR anew, one entry per CDR3 protein. Counted here are 1.5 million to 2 million distinct CDR3 sequences, less than 35% occurring once; the ten biggest clones make up about 0.3%. The sample was cord blood. The receptors originated from a newborn girl in good health.

The rearrangement uses TRBV7-9 and TRBJ1-2; D gene uncertain. The CDR3 is made up of 15 amino acids. V was pared by 0 bases and J by 7 bases, with 15 bases between. Germline V gene sequence: CDR1 SEHNR, CDR2 FQNEAQ (reference sequence). In DNA, the CDR3 is TGTGCCAGCAGCTTAGCGACGGGTAGAGGCGTTGGCTACACCTTC. This encodes CASSLATGRGVGYTF.

V and J are TRBV12-3 or TRBV12-4 and TRBJ2-7, with D unresolved. V was pared by 0 bases and J by 4 bases, with 13 bases between. CDR3 length equals 15 residues. In DNA form, the CDR3 reads TGTGCCAGCAGTTTAGCCCTTGGTACGGCTTACGAGCAGTACTTC. This codes for CASSLALGTAYEQYF.

This sequence joins TRBV4-1 and TRBJ2-5; 8 positions match TRBD2. Trimming cost V 4 bases and J 11 bases; bases outside gene matches: 18. In germline, CDR1 is MGHRA, CDR2 YSYEKL. This CDR3 has 16 residues. This CDR3 reads CASSRPGLGAYNEQYF. The CDR3 DNA is TGCGCCAGCAGCCGCCCGGGACTAGGGGCCTACAATGAGCAGTACTTC.

The chain carries TRBV20-1 and TRBJ2-5; 7 bases align to TRBD2. Looked up from germline, CDR1 is DFQATT and CDR2 is SNEGSKA (reference sequence). The ends lost 2 bases at V and 5 bases at J; junction bases unmatched: 5. CDR3 length: 13 residues. The chain's CDR3 is CSARRTRAETQYF. In DNA form, the CDR3 reads TGCAGTGCTAGAAGGACTAGAGCGGAGACCCAGTACTTC.